A selection of T cell receptor beta chains follows, all from one sample in a study of blood T cell repertoires in COVID-19. Data came from immunoSEQ multiplex PCR; TCRdb stores just in-frame clones and leaves some out. The sample holds 120,000 to 150,000 clones, roughly 87% seen once. The specimen sequenced was PBMCs or T cells enriched from blood (not recorded which). These receptors came from a woman aged 40 to 55 who had been exposed to COVID-19. Each CDR3 is given with its conserved first and last residue. A D gene is named only where the DNA matches it firmly. Some rows mark clone size as missing; the rest say once, few, many or name a class of expanded clone.

v_call	clone_size	d_call	j_call	cdr3_nt	cdr3_aa
TRBV11-2	.	.	TRBJ2-7	TGTGCCAGCAGCTTAGCTGGGCCGTACGAGCAGTACTTC	CASSLAGPYEQYF
TRBV11-2	.	.	TRBJ2-5	TGTGCCAGCAGCTTTGGACCCCAACAGGGGGGGCGAGAGACCCAGTACTTC	CASSFGPQQGGRETQYF
TRBV9	.	.	TRBJ1-3	TGTGCCAGCAGCCCACAAATCGGGGGCTCTGGAAACACCATATATTTT	CASSPQIGGSGNTIYF
TRBV6-5	.	TRBD1	TRBJ1-5	TGTGCCAGCAGTTTTGTAAGGACAGGCCTTAATCAGCCCCAGCATTTT	CASSFVRTGLNQPQHF
TRBV11-2	.	.	TRBJ2-3	TGTGCCAGCAGCTTAGTTCTCTCAGATACGCAGTATTTT	CASSLVLSDTQYF
TRBV6-5	many	TRBD1	TRBJ1-3	TGTGCCAGCAGTCGCGGGACAGGCGGTGGAAACACCATATATTTT	CASSRGTGGGNTIYF
TRBV4-3	.	TRBD1	TRBJ1-2	TGCGCCAGCAGCCAAGCGTTGACAGGGGATGGCTACACCTTC	CASSQALTGDGYTF
TRBV21-1	.	.	TRBJ1-1	TGTGCCAGCAGCAACCCCAGGGTAATTGGGACTGAAGCTTTCTTT	CASSNPRVIGTEAFF
TRBV9	.	.	TRBJ1-5	TGTGCCAGCAGCTTCCGGGGGAGTAGCAATCAGCCCCAGCATTTT	CASSFRGSSNQPQHF
TRBV10-3	few	TRBD1	TRBJ1-6	TGTGCCATCAGATCAGGCGGGACAGATAATTCACCCCTCCACTTT	CAIRSGGTDNSPLHF